The 13 T cell receptor beta chains presented below share a single source sample, sequenced in a study of beta chain features in type 1 diabetes. These receptors lack a known antigen. Expressed TCRB transcripts were sequenced, since all the RNA that had been isolated was reverse transcribed. Method: immunoSEQ multiplex PCR; TCRdb's copy keeps in-frame clones and lacks some. The profile shows more than 300,000 clones, about 10% of them singletons. Points from the study as a whole: Shorter TCRB CDR3s, moderately but significantly so, marked every one of the four CD4+ subsets in Type 1 diabetes patients.

Source material: central memory CD4+ T cells from blood. These receptors were obtained from a man aged 25-40 years with type 1 diabetes.

This CDR3 is CASSFQGSGANVLTF. The CDR3, as DNA: TGTGCCAGCAGTTTTCAAGGCTCTGGGGCCAACGTCCTGACTTTC. The rearrangement links TRBV28 to TRBJ2-6; D uncertain. Germline-derived CDR1 and CDR2 are MDHEN and SYDVKM. V was cut by 3 bases and J by 0 bases, with 6 bases left in between. The CDR3 has 15 residues.

This clone showed up many times. This chain connects TRBV20-1 to TRBJ2-7; D gene unclear. Germline V gene data show CDR1 as DFQATT and CDR2 as SNEGSKA (reference sequence). V was shortened by 3 bases and J by 2 bases, with 5 bases between the two germline ends. This CDR3 is built from 11 residues. The CDR3 protein is CSASRPYEQYF. CDR3 nucleotides: TGCAGTGCTAGTCGGCCCTACGAGCAGTACTTC.

The CDR3 region is CASSTGGETQYF. As DNA, the CDR3 is TGTGCCAGCAGCACAGGGGGAGAGACCCAGTACTTC. The rearrangement links TRBV7-2 to TRBJ2-5, with 8 bases identical to TRBD1. Germline loops: CDR1 SGHTA, CDR2 FQGNSA. The CDR3 is 12 amino acids. Trimming cost V 5 bases and J 4 bases; bases outside gene matches: 0.

This clone was seen a handful of times. Its ends do not fully match the called genes, so a read error is possible. Different DNA sequences within this sample yield the same CDR3. J is TRBJ1-3 and V is TRBV7-9, with D unresolved. Germline CDR1 reads SEHNR; CDR2 reads FQNEAQ (reference sequence). The CDR3 length is 15 residues. The CDR3 nucleotides read TGCGCCAGCAGCCAAGAAGCCGTTACTGGAAACACCATATATTTT. Protein product: CASSQEAVTGNTIYF.

For this clone: One junction end does not reproduce the germline sequence, and a read error may be involved. The chain uses TRBV5-4 and TRBJ2-3, with no clear D. This CDR3 spans 12 amino acids. Germline assignment: CDR1 SGHNT and CDR2 YYREEE (reference sequence). The DNA of the CDR3 is TGCGCCAGCAGCTTGTCCGCAGATACGCAGTATTTT. This sequence encodes CASSLSADTQYF.

The chain is built from TRBV7-3 and TRBJ2-5, with 9 bases aligning to TRBD1. This CDR3 contains 13 residues. From germline, CDR1 is SGHTA and CDR2 FQGTGA. After removal of 3 bases from V and 5 bases from J, the junction contained 1 base not matched to a gene. CDR3 sequence: CASSLDRGETQYF. For the CDR3, the DNA is TGTGCCAGCAGCTTGGACAGGGGTGAGACCCAGTACTTC.

This clone was picked up a small number of times. The gene calls are TRBV5-4 and TRBJ2-5, with 8 bases matching TRBD1. V lost 0 bases to trimming and J lost 5 bases; unmatched junction nucleotides: 12. Germline assignment: CDR1 SGHNT and CDR2 YYREEE (reference sequence). This CDR3 has 17 amino acids. CDR3 loop: CASSLVVGAAGGETQYF. CDR3 nucleotides: TGTGCCAGCAGCTTGGTGGTGGGGGCAGCAGGGGGCGAGACCCAGTACTTC.

This clone appeared a few times. The chain links TRBV5-6 to TRBJ2-1, with D possibly TRBD1 on 6 matching bases. Germline V gives CDR1 SGHDT, CDR2 YYEEEE. The ends were cut back, 0 bases at V and 5 bases at J, with 12 bases in the middle. The CDR3 runs to 15 residues. The CDR3 region has the DNA TGTGCCAGCAGCTTGGATCCAGGGGCAAACAATGAGCAGTTCTTC. It yields the protein CASSLDPGANNEQFF.

The CDR3 region is CASSQVGLAGSYEQYF. In DNA, the CDR3 is TGCGCCAGCAGCCAAGTAGGACTAGCGGGGTCCTACGAGCAGTACTTC. The chain recombines TRBV5-1 with TRBJ2-7; 12 bases agree with TRBD2. Germline CDR1 is SGHRS and CDR2 is YFSETQ. V gave up 4 bases and J gave up 1 base; unmatched junction bases: 6. The CDR3 covers 16 residues.

This clone was picked up a small number of times. V usage is TRBV19 and J usage is TRBJ1-2; the match to TRBD1 covers 11 bases. V trimming: 10 bases; J trimming: 7 bases; junction bases outside the gene matches: 8. Germline V gives CDR1 LNHDA, CDR2 SQIVND (reference sequence). The CDR3 runs to 13 residues. CDR3 residues: CATKGQGALGYTF. Written as DNA, the CDR3 is TGTGCCACAAAAGGACAGGGGGCTCTTGGCTACACCTTC. The complete variable domain, with remaining parts taken from reference TRBV19 and TRBJ1-2, reads DGGITQSPKYLFRKEGQNVTLSCEQNLNHDAMYWYRQDPGQGLRLIYYSQIVNDFQKGDIAEGYSVSREKKESFPLTVTSAQKNPTAFYLCATKGQGALGYTFGSGTRLTVV.

There are a few counts of this clone. This chain links TRBV11-2 with TRBJ2-3, with D perhaps assigned TRBD1 or TRBD2 (5 bases each). The CDR3 loop spans 14 amino acids. V lost 3 bases to trimming and J lost 5 bases, with 12 bases between them. Germline V CDR1 and CDR2: SGHAT, FQNNGV. CDR3 sequence (DNA): TGTGCCAGCAGCTTTGGACCAGGGAGAGATACGCAGTATTTT. This codes for CASSFGPGRDTQYF.

This clone has a handful of counts. DNA for the CDR3: TGTGCCAGCAGTTGGGCAGCCGAAGCTTTCTTT. Protein product: CASSWAAEAFF. The chain joins TRBV28 to TRBJ1-1; D gene ambiguous. V was clipped by 4 bases and J by 8 bases, with 8 bases between them. The CDR3 covers 11 residues. CDR1 is MDHEN, CDR2 SYDVKM, per germline.

The rearrangement joins TRBV28 to TRBJ2-7, with TRBD1 matching over 7 bases. Germline assignment: CDR1 MDHEN and CDR2 SYDVKM. Trimming took 5 bases from V and 1 from J; bases not matched to a gene: 8. The CDR3 length is 15 residues. This CDR3 reads CASSTTGMGSYEQYF. For the CDR3, the DNA is TGTGCCAGCAGTACGACAGGGATGGGGTCCTACGAGCAGTACTTC.